This passage covers 28 T cell receptor beta chains from one sample sequenced in a study of OX40 agonist ivuxolimab in advanced cancers. Sequencing was performed with immunoSEQ multiplex PCR; in TCRdb, only in-frame clones are kept and a portion is missing. This table has about 71,000 clones, roughly 80% appearing once. This sample comprised CD4+ or CD8+ T cells sorted from blood, obtained in a trial of the OX40 agonist ivuxolimab. The receptors shown here come from an adult with an advanced solid tumor such as melanoma, head and neck, liver or kidney cancer.

The table lists this clone with a count of one. The V gene is TRBV5-4, the J gene TRBJ2-3; 11 bases map to TRBD1. The CDR3 length is 16 residues. Per the germline V gene, CDR1 is SGHNT and CDR2 is YYREEE (reference sequence). Losses at the gene ends were 4 bases for V and 9 bases for J; bases not matched to a gene: 13. The chain's CDR3 is CASSPQGGQGGRTQYF. DNA of the CDR3: TGTGCCAGCAGCCCCCAAGGGGGACAGGGGGGTCGAACGCAGTATTTT.

This sequence joins TRBV5-8 and TRBJ1-2, with a possible D match to TRBD1 (5 bases). The germline V gene encodes CDR1 SGHTS and CDR2 YDEGEE. V lost 1 base, J lost 2 bases, and 6 bases lay in between. The CDR3 has 13 residues. CDR3 sequence reads: CASSLRGNYGYTF. The CDR3 region has the DNA TGTGCCAGCAGCTTGCGGGGGAACTATGGCTACACCTTC.

A single count supports this clone. The junction shows a germline mismatch at one end, possibly a read error. V gene TRBV15 combines with J gene TRBJ2-2; D possibly corresponds to TRBD2 (6 bases). This CDR3 comprises 17 residues. Germline-derived CDR1 and CDR2 are LNHNV and YYDKDF (reference sequence). The CDR3 here is CATSREPGLANTGELFF. Written as DNA, the CDR3 is TGTGCCACCAGCCGAGAACCGGGACTTGCGAACACCGGGGAGCTGTTTTTT.

The chain is built from TRBV4-3 and TRBJ2-1, with 9 bases lining up with TRBD2. The CDR3 loop spans 16 amino acids. Germline V lookup: CDR1 LGHNA, CDR2 YSLEER. V shed 0 bases, J shed 2 bases, and the junction held 2 bases outside the gene matches. The CDR3 region is CASSQDLAGAYNEQFF. Here the CDR3 DNA reads TGCGCCAGCAGCCAAGATTTAGCGGGGGCCTACAATGAGCAGTTCTTC.

This clone was seen more than once but under ten times. The chain couples TRBV7-8 to TRBJ1-5, with TRBD1 matching 7 bases. Germline values: CDR1 SGHVS, CDR2 FQNEAQ. Unmatched junction bases numbered 9, after V lost 1 base and J lost 6 bases. CDR3 length: 16 amino acids. The CDR3 DNA reads as TGTGCCAGCAGCTTAGAAGCCAGGGGGTATGGTCAGCCCCAGCATTTT. Amino acid sequence: CASSLEARGYGQPQHF.

The chain uses TRBV25-1 and TRBJ1-1; D perhaps matches TRBD1 (6 bases). CDR1 and CDR2 (germline): MGHDK, SYGVNS. This CDR3 is built from 14 residues. V lost 6 bases to trimming and J lost 5 bases, with 16 bases between them. CDR3 in DNA: TGTGCCAGCAGCGGAACAGGGAGGGGGACTGAAGCTTTCTTT. Protein sequence: CASSGTGRGTEAFF. Drawing the rest from reference TRBV25-1 and TRBJ1-1, the complete variable domain is EADIYQTPRYLVIGTGKKITLECSQTMGHDKMYWYQQDPGMELHLIHYSYGVNSTEKGDLSSESTVSRIRTEHFPLTLESARPSHTSQYLCASSGTGRGTEAFFGQGTRLTVV.

V usage is TRBV10-2 and J usage is TRBJ1-2; no definite D call. Germline loops: CDR1 WSHSY, CDR2 SAAADI. The CDR3 has 14 residues. Between the trimmed V and J ends, which lost 3 bases and 4 bases, there was a span of 12 bases. The CDR3 loop reads CASSDLGRVYGYTF. The CDR3 DNA follows: TGCGCCAGCAGTGATCTGGGTCGGGTCTATGGCTACACCTTC.

J is TRBJ1-4 and V is TRBV19; the match to TRBD1 covers 9 bases. The germline V gene has CDR1 LNHDA and CDR2 SQIVND (reference sequence). With 8 bases clipped from V and 8 bases from J, the junction kept 6 bases outside the gene matches. CDR3 length: 13 residues. In DNA, the CDR3 is TGTGCCAGTTCCGGGACAGGGAACGAAAAACTGTTTTTT. Protein product: CASSGTGNEKLFF.

This chain links TRBV5-6 with TRBJ2-7; D possibly corresponds to TRBD2 (6 bases). V was shortened by 0 bases and J by 3 bases, with 13 bases between the two germline ends. The V gene's germline CDR1 is SGHDT and CDR2 YYEEEE. The CDR3 contains 15 residues. The CDR3 DNA sequence: TGTGCCAGCAGCTTGGCCGGGAGTGGAGGCTACGAGCAGTACTTC. Protein sequence: CASSLAGSGGYEQYF.

The chain links TRBV9 to TRBJ2-2; D not certain. Trimming took off 4 bases at V and 5 bases at J, with 15 bases between the two ends. CDR3 length: 15 residues. Per germline, CDR1 SGDLS and CDR2 YYNGEE. As DNA, the CDR3 is TGTGCCAGCAGCCCCGCCGTCCGATTAACCGGGGAGCTGTTTTTT. Its protein product is CASSPAVRLTGELFF.

The table lists this clone with a few counts. This chain links TRBV18 with TRBJ1-3; D is undetermined. V dropped 3 bases and J dropped 4 bases, with 13 bases sitting between them. The CDR3 is 15 residues long. CDR1 and CDR2 (germline): KGHSH, LQKENI. The chain's CDR3 is CASSPGGSPGNTIYF. In DNA, the CDR3 is TGTGCCAGCTCACCGGGAGGGTCACCCGGAAACACCATATATTTT.

V usage is TRBV28 and J usage is TRBJ2-7, with a possible D match to TRBD2 (6 bases). The V and J ends lost 7 bases and 7 bases respectively, with 14 bases between them. The CDR3 has 12 amino acids. Germline CDR1 reads MDHEN; CDR2 reads SYDVKM. The CDR3 nucleotides are TGTGCCAGCATGCGTGACGGAGGGGAGCAGTACTTC. Translating gives CASMRDGGEQYF.

V usage is TRBV4-2 and J usage is TRBJ1-1; D remains ambiguous. Looked up from germline, CDR1 is LGHNA and CDR2 is YNFKEQ. V was shortened by 4 bases and J by 0 bases, with 15 bases between the two germline ends. The CDR3 consists of 16 residues. CDR3 in amino acids: CASSPIEGTLNTEAFF. In DNA form, the CDR3 reads TGTGCCAGCAGCCCGATAGAGGGCACTTTGAACACTGAAGCTTTCTTT.

The chain links TRBV7-2 to TRBJ2-3; 14 bases match TRBD2. CDR1 SGHTA and CDR2 FQGNSA come from the germline V gene. The CDR3 extends over 17 amino acids. V shed 5 bases, J shed 5 bases, and the junction held 9 bases outside the gene matches. CDR3 sequence (DNA): TGTGCCAGCAGCAAGACTAGCGGGAGGGCCTTTGGAGATACGCAGTATTTT. Protein sequence: CASSKTSGRAFGDTQYF.

The rearrangement links TRBV11-3 to TRBJ1-5, with TRBD1 matching over 7 bases. Germline CDR1 is SGHNT and CDR2 is YENEEA. This CDR3 has 18 residues. Trimming took 5 bases from V and 2 from J; bases not matched to a gene: 15. The CDR3 loop is CASSGHREKTGCNQPQHF. CDR3 bases: TGTGCCAGCAGCGGGCACAGGGAAAAGACAGGGTGCAATCAGCCCCAGCATTTT.

This chain connects TRBV7-8 to TRBJ1-2, with D possibly being TRBD1 (6 bases). V lost 5 bases and J lost 2, with 9 bases in between. CDR1 is SGHVS and CDR2 is FQNEAQ in the germline V gene. The CDR3 extends over 13 amino acids. This CDR3 reads CASSRQVNYGYTF. CDR3 in DNA: TGTGCCAGCAGCCGACAGGTGAACTATGGCTACACCTTC.

The chain links TRBV19 to TRBJ2-1; D possibly corresponds to TRBD2 (5 bases). This CDR3 comprises 14 residues. Trimming removed 4 bases at V and 9 bases at J, with 16 bases between. Germline V gene data show CDR1 as LNHDA and CDR2 as SQIVND (reference sequence). The CDR3 sequence is CASSKLRTEVEQFF. CDR3 DNA: TGTGCCAGTAGTAAGCTCCGGACGGAGGTTGAGCAGTTCTTC.

V usage is TRBV7-9 and J usage is TRBJ2-7; D uncertain. This CDR3 contains 16 residues. Trimming pared 4 bases from V and 4 bases from J, leaving 20 bases between. Germline V gene sequence: CDR1 SEHNR, CDR2 FQNEAQ (reference sequence). CDR3 sequence reads: CASSSSWPLPKYEQYF. The CDR3 bases are TGTGCCAGCAGCTCCAGTTGGCCCTTACCCAAATACGAGCAGTACTTC.

J is TRBJ2-3 and V is TRBV20-1; D not resolved. V gave up 5 bases and J gave up 10 bases, with 13 bases separating them. The CDR3 runs 11 residues. Germline assignment: CDR1 DFQATT and CDR2 SNEGSKA (reference sequence). CDR3 in amino acids: CSALDRQPQYF. The CDR3 DNA is TGCAGTGCTTTGGACCGCCAACCGCAGTATTTT.

The rearrangement uses TRBV5-1 and TRBJ1-1; D unresolved. The CDR3 loop spans 12 amino acids. Trimming removed 3 bases at V and 2 bases at J, with 5 bases between. The germline V gene has CDR1 SGHRS and CDR2 YFSETQ. CDR3: CASSSDNTEAFF. The CDR3 bases are TGCGCCAGCAGCTCGGACAACACTGAAGCTTTCTTT.

V usage is TRBV7-2 and J usage is TRBJ1-1, with 8 bases that match TRBD1. This CDR3 is built from 15 residues. CDR1 and CDR2 from the germline V gene are SGHTA and FQGNSA. Trimming cost V 10 bases and J 5 bases; bases outside gene matches: 15. The CDR3 DNA reads TGTGCCACCTCCGACAGGGGTTTAAGGGTAACTGAAGCTTTCTTT. As protein: CATSDRGLRVTEAFF.

The chain uses TRBV5-6 and TRBJ1-6; D call uncertain. The length of the CDR3 is 15 residues. V lost 0 bases and J lost 9, with 13 bases in between. Germline assignment: CDR1 SGHDT and CDR2 YYEEEE. The CDR3 DNA is TGTGCCAGCAGCTTGGCTGTCGGCCAGAGTTCACCCCTCCACTTT. Translated, it gives CASSLAVGQSSPLHF.

The chain is built from TRBV5-6 and TRBJ1-6; 8 nucleotides line up with TRBD1. The germline V gene has CDR1 SGHDT and CDR2 YYEEEE. The CDR3 spans 15 residues. V shed 2 bases and J 5 bases; nucleotides not matched to a gene: 3. CDR3 nucleotide sequence: TGTGCCAGCAGCTTTGGGACAGGAGATAATTCACCCCTCCACTTT. Residues: CASSFGTGDNSPLHF.

V gene TRBV7-9 combines with J gene TRBJ1-3; D gene unclear. The germline V gene has CDR1 SEHNR and CDR2 FQNEAQ (reference sequence). The CDR3 sequence is 16 residues long. Between the trimmed V and J ends, which lost 0 bases and 0 bases, there was a span of 9 bases. As DNA, the CDR3 is TGTGCCAGCAGCTTAGCACAGCCCCACTCTGGAAACACCATATATTTT. It translates to CASSLAQPHSGNTIYF.

V gene TRBV5-1 combines with J gene TRBJ1-1, with 7 positions matching TRBD1. CDR1 is SGHRS, CDR2 YFSETQ, per germline. The CDR3 extends over 14 amino acids. Losses at the gene ends were 4 bases for V and 0 bases for J; bases not matched to a gene: 3. CDR3 in amino acids: CASSDGTVNTEAFF. For the CDR3, the DNA is TGCGCCAGCAGCGACGGGACAGTGAACACTGAAGCTTTCTTT.

This clone turned up a few times. V usage is TRBV7-9 and J usage is TRBJ2-1; D is tentatively TRBD1 or TRBD2 (5 bases each). The V gene lost 1 base and the J gene lost 0 bases, with 16 bases spanning the gap. There are 18 residues in the CDR3. Looked up from germline, CDR1 is SEHNR and CDR2 is FQNEAQ (reference sequence). The chain's CDR3 is CASSLVLDWGSSYNEQFF. CDR3 DNA sequence: TGTGCCAGCAGCTTAGTGTTGGATTGGGGGAGCTCCTACAATGAGCAGTTCTTC.

The chain uses TRBV6-5 and TRBJ1-1; no clear D. Germline V gives CDR1 MNHEY, CDR2 SVGAGI. The V and J ends lost 2 bases and 11 bases respectively, with 9 bases between them. The CDR3 is made up of 11 amino acids. For the CDR3, the DNA is TGTGCCAGCAGTTACCTCGAGAAGGCTTTCTTT. It translates to CASSYLEKAFF.

V and J are TRBV7-2 and TRBJ1-4; D is unresolved. In germline, CDR1 is SGHTA, CDR2 FQGNSA. V dropped 3 bases and J dropped 7 bases, with 12 bases sitting between them. The CDR3 extends over 14 amino acids. CDR3 protein: CASSFTGGGEKLFF. CDR3 DNA: TGTGCCAGCAGCTTCACTGGCGGAGGTGAAAAACTGTTTTTT.